This TCR beta chain comes out of a study of T-cell memory formation after mild COVID-19. Study-level findings and limits: The second-wave clones peaking on day 37 were not confirmed as SARS-CoV-2-specific. Some clones that responded were present in memory (sampled pre-infection), which suggests cross-reactive memory joined.

5'RACE primed at constant segments yielded TCR alpha and TCR beta cDNA libraries bearing sample barcodes and UMIs. TCRdb passed the 5' RACE reads through MiXCR, listing each CDR3 protein once. The sample consists of hundreds of thousands of distinct CDR3 sequences, around 15% of them appearing once. In regard to this clonotype: Its antigen is currently unknown.

The V end was cut by 0 bases, the J end by 8 bases, with 20 bases between. The CDR3 is 16 residues long. Per germline, CDR1 SGHKS and CDR2 YYEKEE (reference sequence). The rearrangement links TRBV5-5 to TRBJ1-2; maybe TRBD1 (5 bases). The receptor was isolated from a young man who had mild COVID-19 (a few samples of this study predate the infection). Cell type and time point are not known. The sequencing input was PBMCs or a T cell subset sorted from them (not recorded which). The CDR3 DNA follows: TGTGCCAGCAGCTTGGAATATCGACAGTTAGCCAGGGGCTACACCTTC. Amino acids: CASSLEYRQLARGYTF.